This T cell receptor (beta chain) was identified during a study of T cells expressing NK-cell markers. Looking at the study overall: The study drew TCR beta repertoires from sorted CD3+CD56+NKG2C+, CD3+CD56+NKG2C- and CD3+CD56-NKG2C+ T cells.

Findings of the study overall: Of the CD8+ T cells in over five donors, about 1.0-7.0% belonged to dominant NKG2C+ clonotypes. Clones of NKG2C+ T cells that had expanded were of unclear HCMV specificity.

A note on this clonotype: Its antigen is currently unknown.

The length of the CDR3 is 15 residues. From germline, CDR1 is LNHNV and CDR2 YYDKDF (reference sequence). In generating TCR beta cDNA, 5'RACE template switching with UMIs was used. TCRdb re-called the 5' RACE reads; every CDR3 protein appears as one record, without DNA. The sample data list about 150,000 distinct CDR3 sequences. J is TRBJ2-3 and V is TRBV15. Input material: blood T cells: a sorted CD56 or NKG2C T cell subset, CD4+ or CD8+ T cells, or bulk PBMC T cells (not recorded which). The receptor was derived from a woman in her fifties or sixties in good health. This chain's CDR3 is CATSRPRPGTDTQYF.